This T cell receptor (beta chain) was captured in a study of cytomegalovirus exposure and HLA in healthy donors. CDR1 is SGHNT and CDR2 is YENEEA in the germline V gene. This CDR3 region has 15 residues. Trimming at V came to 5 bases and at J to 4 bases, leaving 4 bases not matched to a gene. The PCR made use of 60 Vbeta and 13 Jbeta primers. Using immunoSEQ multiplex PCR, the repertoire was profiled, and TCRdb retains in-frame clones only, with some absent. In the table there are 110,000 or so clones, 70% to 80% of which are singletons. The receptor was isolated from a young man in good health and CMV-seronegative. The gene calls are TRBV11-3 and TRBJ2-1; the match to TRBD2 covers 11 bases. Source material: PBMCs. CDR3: CASSPGLAEYNEQFF. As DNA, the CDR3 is TGTGCCAGCAGCCCGGGACTAGCGGAGTACAATGAGCAGTTCTTC.